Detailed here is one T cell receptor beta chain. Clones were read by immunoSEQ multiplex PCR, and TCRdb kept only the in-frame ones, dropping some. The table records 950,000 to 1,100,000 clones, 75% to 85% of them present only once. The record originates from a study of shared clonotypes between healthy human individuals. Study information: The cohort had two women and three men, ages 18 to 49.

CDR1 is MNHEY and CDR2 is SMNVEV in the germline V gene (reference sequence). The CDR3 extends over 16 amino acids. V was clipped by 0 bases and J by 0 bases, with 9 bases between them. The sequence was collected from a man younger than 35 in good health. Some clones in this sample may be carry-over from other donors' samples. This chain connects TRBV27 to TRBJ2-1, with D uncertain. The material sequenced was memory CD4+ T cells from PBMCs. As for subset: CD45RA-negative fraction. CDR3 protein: CASSLSVVSSYNEQFF. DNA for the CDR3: TGTGCCAGCAGTTTATCCGTCGTTAGCTCCTACAATGAGCAGTTCTTC.